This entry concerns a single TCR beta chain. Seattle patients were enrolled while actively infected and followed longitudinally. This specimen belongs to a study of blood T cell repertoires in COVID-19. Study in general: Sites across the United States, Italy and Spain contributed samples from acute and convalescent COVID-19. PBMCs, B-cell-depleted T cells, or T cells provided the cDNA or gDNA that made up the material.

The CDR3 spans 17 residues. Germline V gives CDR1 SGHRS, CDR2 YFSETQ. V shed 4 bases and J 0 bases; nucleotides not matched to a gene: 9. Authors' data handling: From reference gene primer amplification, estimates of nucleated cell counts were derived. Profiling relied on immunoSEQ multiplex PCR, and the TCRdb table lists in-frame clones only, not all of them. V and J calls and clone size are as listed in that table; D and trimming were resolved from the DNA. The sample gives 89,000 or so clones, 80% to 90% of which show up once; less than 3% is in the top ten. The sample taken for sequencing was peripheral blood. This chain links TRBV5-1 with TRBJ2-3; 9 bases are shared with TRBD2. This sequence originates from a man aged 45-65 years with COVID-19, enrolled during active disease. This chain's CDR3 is CASSPYLSGGSTDTQYF. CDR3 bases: TGCGCCAGCAGCCCCTACCTTAGCGGGGGAAGCACAGATACGCAGTATTTT.